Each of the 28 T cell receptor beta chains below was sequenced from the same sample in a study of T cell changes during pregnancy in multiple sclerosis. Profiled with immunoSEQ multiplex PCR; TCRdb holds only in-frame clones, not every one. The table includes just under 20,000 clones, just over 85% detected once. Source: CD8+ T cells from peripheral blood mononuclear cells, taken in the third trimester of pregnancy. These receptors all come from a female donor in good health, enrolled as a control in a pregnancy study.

The CDR3 here is CASSEATAILTYEQYF. CDR3 bases: TGTGCCAGCAGTGAAGCGACAGCTATCCTAACCTACGAGCAGTACTTC. The V and J genes are TRBV6-1 and TRBJ2-7; D might be TRBD1 (5 bases). The V end was cut by 0 bases, the J end by 2 bases, with 14 bases between. Germline assignment: CDR1 MNHNS and CDR2 SASEGT. The CDR3 extends over 16 amino acids.

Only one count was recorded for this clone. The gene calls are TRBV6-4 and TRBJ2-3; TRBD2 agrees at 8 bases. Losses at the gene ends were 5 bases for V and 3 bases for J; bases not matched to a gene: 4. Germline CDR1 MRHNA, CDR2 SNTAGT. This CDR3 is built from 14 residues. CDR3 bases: TGTGCCAGCAGTAACGGGGGGGAGACAGATACGCAGTATTTT. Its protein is CASSNGGETDTQYF.

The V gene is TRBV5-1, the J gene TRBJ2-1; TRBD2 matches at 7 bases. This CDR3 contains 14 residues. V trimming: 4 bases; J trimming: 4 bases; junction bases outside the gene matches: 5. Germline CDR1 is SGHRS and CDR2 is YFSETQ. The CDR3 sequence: CASSALADYNEQFF. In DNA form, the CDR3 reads TGCGCCAGCAGCGCCCTAGCGGATTACAATGAGCAGTTCTTC.

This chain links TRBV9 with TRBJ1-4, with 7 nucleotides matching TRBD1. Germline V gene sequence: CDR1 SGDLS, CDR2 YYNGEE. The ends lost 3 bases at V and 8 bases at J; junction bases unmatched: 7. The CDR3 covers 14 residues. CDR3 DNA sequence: TGTGCCAGCAGCGAAACAGGGGAGCACGAAAAACTGTTTTTT. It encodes CASSETGEHEKLFF.

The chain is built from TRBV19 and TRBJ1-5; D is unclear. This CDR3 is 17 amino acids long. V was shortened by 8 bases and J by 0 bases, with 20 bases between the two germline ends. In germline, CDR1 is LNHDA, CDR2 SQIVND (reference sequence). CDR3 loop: CASEDDSHFDSNQPQHF. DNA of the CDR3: TGTGCCAGTGAAGATGACTCCCACTTCGATAGCAATCAGCCCCAGCATTTT.

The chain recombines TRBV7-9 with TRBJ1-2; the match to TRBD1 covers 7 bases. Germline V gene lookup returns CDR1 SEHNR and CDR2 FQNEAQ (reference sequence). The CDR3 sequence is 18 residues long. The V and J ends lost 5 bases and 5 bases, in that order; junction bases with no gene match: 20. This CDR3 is CASSPSGVGGRSHYGYTF. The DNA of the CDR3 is TGTGCCAGCAGCCCATCAGGGGTAGGGGGCAGAAGTCATTATGGCTACACCTTC. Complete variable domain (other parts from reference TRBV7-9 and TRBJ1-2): DTGVSQNPRHKITKRGQNVTFRCDPISEHNRLYWYRQTLGQGPEFLTYFQNEAQLEKSRLLSDRFSAERPKGSFSTLEIQRTEQGDSAMYLCASSPSGVGGRSHYGYTFGSGTRLTVV.

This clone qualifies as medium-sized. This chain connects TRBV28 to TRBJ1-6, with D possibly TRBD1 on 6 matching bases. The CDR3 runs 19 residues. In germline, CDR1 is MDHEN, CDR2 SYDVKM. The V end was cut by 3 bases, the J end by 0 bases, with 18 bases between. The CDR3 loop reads CASSLPPDRTSSYNSPLHF. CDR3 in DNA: TGTGCCAGCAGTTTGCCACCGGACAGAACCAGCTCCTATAATTCACCCCTCCACTTT.

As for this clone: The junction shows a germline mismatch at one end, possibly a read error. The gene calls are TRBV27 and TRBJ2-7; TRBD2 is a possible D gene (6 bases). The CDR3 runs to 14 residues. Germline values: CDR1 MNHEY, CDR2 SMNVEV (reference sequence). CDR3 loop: CACSLGGSSYEQYF. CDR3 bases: TGTGCCTGCAGTCTGGGGGGAAGCTCCTACGAGCAGTACTTC.

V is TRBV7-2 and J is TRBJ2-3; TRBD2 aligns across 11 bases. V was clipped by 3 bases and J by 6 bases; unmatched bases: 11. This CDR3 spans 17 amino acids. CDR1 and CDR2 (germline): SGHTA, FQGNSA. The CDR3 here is CASSFGTLAGGGDTQYF. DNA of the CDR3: TGTGCCAGCAGCTTTGGGACTCTAGCGGGGGGAGGGGATACGCAGTATTTT.

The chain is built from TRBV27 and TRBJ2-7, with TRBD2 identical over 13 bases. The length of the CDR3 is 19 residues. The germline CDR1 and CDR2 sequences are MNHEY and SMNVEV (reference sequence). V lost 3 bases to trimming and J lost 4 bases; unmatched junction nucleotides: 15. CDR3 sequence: CASSFFPPPTSGGAYEQYF. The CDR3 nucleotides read TGTGCCAGCAGTTTTTTTCCCCCCCCTACTAGCGGGGGGGCTTACGAGCAGTACTTC.

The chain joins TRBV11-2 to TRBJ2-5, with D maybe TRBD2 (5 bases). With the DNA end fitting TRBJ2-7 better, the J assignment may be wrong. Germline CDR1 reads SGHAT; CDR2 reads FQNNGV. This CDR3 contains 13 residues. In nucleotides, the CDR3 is TGTGCCAGCAGCTTACGGACTTCCTACGAGCAGTACTTC. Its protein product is CASSLRTSYEQYF.

For the CDR3, the DNA is TGTGCCAGCAGGGATCCCGGACAGGGGCCAGCTGGCTACACCTTC. Its translation is CASRDPGQGPAGYTF. The V gene is TRBV27, the J gene TRBJ1-2; 9 bases are a match to TRBD1. Germline CDR1 MNHEY, CDR2 SMNVEV (reference sequence). The CDR3 extends over 15 amino acids. V shed 6 bases, J shed 7 bases, and the junction held 12 bases outside the gene matches.

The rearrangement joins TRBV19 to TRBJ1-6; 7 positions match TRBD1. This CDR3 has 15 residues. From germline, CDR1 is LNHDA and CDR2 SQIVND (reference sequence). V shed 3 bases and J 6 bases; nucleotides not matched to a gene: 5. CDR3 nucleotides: TGTGCCAGTAGTATCGACAGGGAGCCTAATTCACCCCTCCACTTT. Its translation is CASSIDREPNSPLHF.

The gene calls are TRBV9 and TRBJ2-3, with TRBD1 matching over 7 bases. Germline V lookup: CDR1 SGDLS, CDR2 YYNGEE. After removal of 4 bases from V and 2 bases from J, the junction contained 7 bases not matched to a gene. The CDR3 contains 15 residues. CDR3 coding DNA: TGTGCCAGCAGCCCAAGGGACAGCTCCACAGATACGCAGTATTTT. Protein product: CASSPRDSSTDTQYF.

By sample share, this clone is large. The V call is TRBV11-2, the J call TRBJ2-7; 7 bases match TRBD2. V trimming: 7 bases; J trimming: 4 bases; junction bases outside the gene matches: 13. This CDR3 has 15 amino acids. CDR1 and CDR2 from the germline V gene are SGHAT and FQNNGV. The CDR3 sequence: CASTETASGTYEQYF. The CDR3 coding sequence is TGTGCCAGCACCGAAACGGCTAGCGGAACTTACGAGCAGTACTTC.

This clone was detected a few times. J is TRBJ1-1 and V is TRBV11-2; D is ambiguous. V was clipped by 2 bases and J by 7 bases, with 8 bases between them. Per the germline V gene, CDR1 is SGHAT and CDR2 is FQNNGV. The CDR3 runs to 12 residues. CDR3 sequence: CASSLSVGEAFF. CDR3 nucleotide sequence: TGTGCCAGCAGCTTAAGCGTCGGTGAAGCTTTCTTT.

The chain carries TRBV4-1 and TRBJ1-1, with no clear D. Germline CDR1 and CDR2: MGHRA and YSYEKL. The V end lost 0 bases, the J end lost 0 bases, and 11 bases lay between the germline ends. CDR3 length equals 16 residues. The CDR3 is CASSQDIEGVNTEAFF. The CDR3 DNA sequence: TGCGCCAGCAGCCAAGATATCGAGGGAGTGAACACTGAAGCTTTCTTT.

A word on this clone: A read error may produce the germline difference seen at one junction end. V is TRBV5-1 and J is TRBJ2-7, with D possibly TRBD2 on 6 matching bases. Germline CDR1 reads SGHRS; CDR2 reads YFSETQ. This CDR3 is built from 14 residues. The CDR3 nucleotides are TGCGCCAGCAGCTTGGGAGGCGGGGATTGGAGCCCCCTCTTC. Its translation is CASSLGGGDWSPLF.

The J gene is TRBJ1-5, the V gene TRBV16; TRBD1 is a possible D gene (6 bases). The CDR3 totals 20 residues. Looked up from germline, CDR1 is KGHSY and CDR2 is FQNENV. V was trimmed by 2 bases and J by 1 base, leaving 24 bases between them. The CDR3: CASSQIPPVSGVGSNQPQHF. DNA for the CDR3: TGTGCCAGCAGCCAAATCCCGCCGGTTTCAGGGGTCGGGAGCAATCAGCCCCAGCATTTT.

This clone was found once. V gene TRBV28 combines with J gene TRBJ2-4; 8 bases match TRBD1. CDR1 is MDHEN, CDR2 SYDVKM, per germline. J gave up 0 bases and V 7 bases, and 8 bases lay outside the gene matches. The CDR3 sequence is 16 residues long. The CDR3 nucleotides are TGTGCCAGCACCCTACAGGGGGAAGTAGCCAAAAACATTCAGTACTTC. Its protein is CASTLQGEVAKNIQYF.

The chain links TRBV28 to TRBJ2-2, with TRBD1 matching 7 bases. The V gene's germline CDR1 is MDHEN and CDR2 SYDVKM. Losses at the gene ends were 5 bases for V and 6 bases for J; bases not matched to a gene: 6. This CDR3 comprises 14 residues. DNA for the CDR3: TGTGCCAGCAGTCTAATAGGGGGCGCCGGGGAGCTGTTTTTT. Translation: CASSLIGGAGELFF.

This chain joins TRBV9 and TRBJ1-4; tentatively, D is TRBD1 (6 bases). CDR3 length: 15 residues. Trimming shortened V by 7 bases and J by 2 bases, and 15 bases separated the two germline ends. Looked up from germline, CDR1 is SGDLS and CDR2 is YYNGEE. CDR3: CASSLGGATNEKLFF. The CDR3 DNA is TGTGCCAGCTCCCTAGGGGGGGCCACTAATGAAAAACTGTTTTTT.

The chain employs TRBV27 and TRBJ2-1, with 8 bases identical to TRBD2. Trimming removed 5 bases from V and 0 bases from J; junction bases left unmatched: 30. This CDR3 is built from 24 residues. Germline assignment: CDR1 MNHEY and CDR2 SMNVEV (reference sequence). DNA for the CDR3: TGTGCCAGCAGTACGCTTGGCGGGGGGCCTCTGGGTCCAACAACAAAAATCTCCTACAATGAGCAGTTCTTC. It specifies CASSTLGGGPLGPTTKISYNEQFF.

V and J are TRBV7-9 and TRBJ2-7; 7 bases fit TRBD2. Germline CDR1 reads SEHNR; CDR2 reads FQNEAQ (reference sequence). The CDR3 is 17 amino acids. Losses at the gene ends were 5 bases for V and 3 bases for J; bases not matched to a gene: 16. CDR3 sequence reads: CASSHPPGTGGFYEQYF. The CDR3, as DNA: TGTGCCAGCAGCCACCCCCCGGGGACGGGAGGATTCTACGAGCAGTACTTC.

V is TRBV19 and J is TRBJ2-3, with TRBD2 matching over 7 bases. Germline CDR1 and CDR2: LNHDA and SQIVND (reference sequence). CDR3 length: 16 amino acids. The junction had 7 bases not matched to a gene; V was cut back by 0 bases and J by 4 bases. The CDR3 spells CASSIDLGGIADTQYF. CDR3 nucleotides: TGTGCCAGTAGTATAGATCTCGGGGGGATCGCAGATACGCAGTATTTT.

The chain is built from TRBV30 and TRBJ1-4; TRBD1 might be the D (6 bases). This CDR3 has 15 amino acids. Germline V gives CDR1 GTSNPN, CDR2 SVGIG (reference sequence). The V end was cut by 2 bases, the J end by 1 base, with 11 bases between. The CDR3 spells CAWSSMTGTNEKLFF. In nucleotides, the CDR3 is TGTGCCTGGAGTAGTATGACAGGAACTAATGAAAAACTGTTTTTT.

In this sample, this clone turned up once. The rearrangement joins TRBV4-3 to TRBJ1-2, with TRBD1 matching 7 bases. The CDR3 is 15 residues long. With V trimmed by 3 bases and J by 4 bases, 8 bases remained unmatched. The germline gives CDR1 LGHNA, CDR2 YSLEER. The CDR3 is CASSQVYRGGYGYTF. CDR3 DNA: TGCGCCAGCAGCCAGGTGTACAGGGGTGGCTATGGCTACACCTTC.

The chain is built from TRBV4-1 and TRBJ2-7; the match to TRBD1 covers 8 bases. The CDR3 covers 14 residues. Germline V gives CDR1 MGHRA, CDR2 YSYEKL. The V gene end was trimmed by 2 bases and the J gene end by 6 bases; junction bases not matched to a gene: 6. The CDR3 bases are TGCGCCAGCAGCCAATCGGGACAGGTACTCGAGCAGTACTTC. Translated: CASSQSGQVLEQYF.